This TCR beta chain is from a study of T cells in Graves' hyperthyroidism and ophthalmopathy. The V segment lost 5 bases and the J segment 7 bases; nucleotides outside the gene matches: 8. The CDR3 covers 15 residues. Germline assignment: CDR1 SGHVS and CDR2 FNYEAQ. On the basis of clinical symptoms, serum thyroxine and TRAb, thyroid ultrasound and orbital computed tomography, diagnoses were made. RNA transcripts served as the template for amplifying TCR beta CDR3 regions. The HTBI primer set drove a first-round RT-PCR of the TCR CDR3. TCRdb independently ran MiXCR on the multiplex PCR reads; one entry per CDR3 protein. Of about 840,000 distinct CDR3 sequences listed, around 39% are singletons. A note on this clonotype: A much larger clone lies one base from this, so it may be a read error.

This TCR was sampled from a man aged 18 to 29 with Graves' hyperthyroidism. The chain has TRBV7-6 and TRBJ2-2; 9 bases line up with TRBD1. Input material: blood. CDR3: CASSVTGTGNGELFF. For the CDR3, the DNA is TGTGCCAGCAGCGTAACCGGGACAGGGAACGGGGAGCTGTTTTTT.